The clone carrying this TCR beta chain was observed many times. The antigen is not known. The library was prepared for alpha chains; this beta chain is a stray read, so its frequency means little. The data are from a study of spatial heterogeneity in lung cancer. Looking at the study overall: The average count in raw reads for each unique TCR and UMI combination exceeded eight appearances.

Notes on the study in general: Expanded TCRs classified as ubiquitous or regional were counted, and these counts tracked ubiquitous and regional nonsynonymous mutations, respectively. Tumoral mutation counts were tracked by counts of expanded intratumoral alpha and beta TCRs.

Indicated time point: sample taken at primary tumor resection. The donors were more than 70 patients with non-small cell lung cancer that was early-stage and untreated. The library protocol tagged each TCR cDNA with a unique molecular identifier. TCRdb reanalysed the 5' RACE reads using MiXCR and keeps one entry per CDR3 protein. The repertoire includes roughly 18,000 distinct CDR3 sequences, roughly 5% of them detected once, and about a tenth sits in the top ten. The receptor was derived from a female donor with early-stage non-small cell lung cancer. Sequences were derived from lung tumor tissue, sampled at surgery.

The CDR3 DNA follows: TGCAGCGCCGGAGGTATTGTCTCCTACAATGAGCAGTTCTTC. Translating it yields CSAGGIVSYNEQFF. The chain links TRBV29-1 to TRBJ2-1, with D perhaps TRBD2 (5 bases). CDR1 and CDR2 from the germline V gene are SQVTM and ANQGSEA. The V gene lost 7 bases and the J gene lost 0 bases, with 13 bases spanning the gap. This CDR3 is built from 14 residues.